This T cell receptor beta chain was sequenced in a study of blood T cell repertoires in COVID-19 (dated by TCRdb to the early 2020s). Concerning the study at large: Samples from collaborators originated in the United States, Italy and Spain and spanned both the acute and convalescent phases of COVID-19. The repertoires were released in a freely available public database meant as a resource for research on the immune response to SARS-CoV-2. Nearly every sample came with metadata listing a de-identified subject ID, COVID-19 status, age in years and sex. Where HLA class I and class II types were available, the types were taken from metadata supplied by the sample provider, not from assay-based typing. The prospective study material was composed of cDNA or gDNA derived from T cells, B-cell-depleted T cells, or PBMCs. The samples were drawn from two sources: the first 160 participants of the ongoing ImmuneRACE study, and 950 to 1,500 subjects contributed by 6 global collaborators. Deeply sampled blood TCRbeta repertoires from subjects exposed to, actively infected with, or recovered from COVID-19 were included in the dataset. Broad study findings and their caveats: Clinical and demographic metadata were provided uncurated, with the amount varying by source and participant.

As to this clone: Its antigen remains undetermined. No much larger clone is present one base from it, and per-base qualities are unavailable.

V is clipped by 3 bases and J by 4 bases, and the sequence between their germline boundaries is 7 bases long. The CDR3 holds 12 amino acids from the cysteine to the phenylalanine. The read is trimmed to its CDR3 DNA, 36 bases read in frame from base 1. The germline V gene (reference sequence) sets CDR1 to PRHDT and CDR2 to FYEKMQ. The immunoSEQ Assay, a bias-controlled multiplex PCR, was used to amplify TCRbeta CDR3 regions from genomic DNA. In the original analysis: The number of nucleated cells in each sample was estimated by amplification of reference gene primers within the assay. To quantify the absolute abundance of each unique TCRbeta CDR3 rearrangement, sequence reads were collapsed and filtered. For each sample, productive Simpson clonality was calculated as the square root of Simpson's diversity index over productive rearrangements. TCRdb retrieved this table from immuneACCESS and kept in-frame rearrangements only. Not all clones are present; in checked studies, unresolved V genes account for under half, and no reason is known for the remainder. The D gene and trimming were derived from the DNA, and the V and J assignments and clone size from that table. Recorded for this sample are approximately 250,000 clones; about 79% of them occurred a single time. 1.4% of the sample belongs to the ten largest clones.

Another Seattle source contributed samples from volunteer blood donors who had recovered from COVID-19. The collaborating institutions used their own protocols to collect whole blood in K2EDTA tubes. For TCRbeta analysis, collaborators shipped samples as frozen whole blood, isolated PBMCs, or DNA extracted from either of those sample types. The V and J genes are TRBV13 and TRBJ2-7; matching of 5 bases hints at TRBD2 as the D gene. The receptor was derived from a woman aged 40 to 50 who had recovered from COVID-19. The specimen was peripheral blood. The DNA sequence reads TGTGCCAGCAGCTTTAGCGTTTACGAGCAGTACTTC. Its protein reads: CASSFSVYEQYF.